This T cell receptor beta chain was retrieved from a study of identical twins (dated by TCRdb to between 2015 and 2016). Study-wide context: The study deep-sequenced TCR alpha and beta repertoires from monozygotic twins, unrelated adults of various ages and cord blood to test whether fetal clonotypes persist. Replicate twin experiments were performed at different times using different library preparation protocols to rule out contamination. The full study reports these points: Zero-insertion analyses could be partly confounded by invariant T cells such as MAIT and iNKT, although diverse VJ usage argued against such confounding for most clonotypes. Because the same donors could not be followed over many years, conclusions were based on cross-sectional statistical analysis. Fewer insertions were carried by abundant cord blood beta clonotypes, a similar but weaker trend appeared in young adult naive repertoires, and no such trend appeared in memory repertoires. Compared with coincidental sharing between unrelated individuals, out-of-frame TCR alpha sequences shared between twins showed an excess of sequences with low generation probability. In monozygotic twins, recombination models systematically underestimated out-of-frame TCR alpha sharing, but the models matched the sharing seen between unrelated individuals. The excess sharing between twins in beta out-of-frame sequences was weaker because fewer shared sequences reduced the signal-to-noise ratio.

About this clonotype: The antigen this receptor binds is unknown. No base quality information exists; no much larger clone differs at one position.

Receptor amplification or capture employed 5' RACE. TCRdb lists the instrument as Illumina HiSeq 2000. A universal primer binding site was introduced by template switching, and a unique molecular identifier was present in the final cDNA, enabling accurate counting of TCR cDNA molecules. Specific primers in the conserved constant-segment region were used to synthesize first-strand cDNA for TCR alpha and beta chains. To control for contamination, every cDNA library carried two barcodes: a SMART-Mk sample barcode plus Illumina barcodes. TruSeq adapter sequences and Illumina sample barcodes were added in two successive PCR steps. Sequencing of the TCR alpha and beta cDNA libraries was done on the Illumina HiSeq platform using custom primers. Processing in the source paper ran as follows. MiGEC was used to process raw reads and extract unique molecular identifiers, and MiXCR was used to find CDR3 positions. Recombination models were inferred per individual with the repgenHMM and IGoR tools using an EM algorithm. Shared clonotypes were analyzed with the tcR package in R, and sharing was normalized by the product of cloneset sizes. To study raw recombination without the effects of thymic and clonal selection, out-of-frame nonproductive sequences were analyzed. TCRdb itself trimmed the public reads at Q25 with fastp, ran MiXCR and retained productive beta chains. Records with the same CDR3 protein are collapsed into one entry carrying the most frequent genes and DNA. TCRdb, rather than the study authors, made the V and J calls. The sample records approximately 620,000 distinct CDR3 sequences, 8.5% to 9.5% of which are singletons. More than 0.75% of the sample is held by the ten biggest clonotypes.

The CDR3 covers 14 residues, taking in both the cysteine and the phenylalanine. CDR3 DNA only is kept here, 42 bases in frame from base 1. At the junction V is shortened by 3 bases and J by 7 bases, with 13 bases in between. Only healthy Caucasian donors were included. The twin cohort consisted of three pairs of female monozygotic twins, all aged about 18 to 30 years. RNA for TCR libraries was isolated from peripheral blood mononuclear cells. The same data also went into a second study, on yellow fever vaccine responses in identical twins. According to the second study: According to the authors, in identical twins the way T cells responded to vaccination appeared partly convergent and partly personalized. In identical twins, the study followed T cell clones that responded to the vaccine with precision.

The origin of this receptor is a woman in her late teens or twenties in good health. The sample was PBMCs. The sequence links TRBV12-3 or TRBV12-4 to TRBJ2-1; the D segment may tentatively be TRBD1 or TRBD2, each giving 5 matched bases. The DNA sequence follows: TGTGCCAGCAGTTTCATGGGACGCAAGAATGAGCAGTTCTTC. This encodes CASSFMGRKNEQFF.